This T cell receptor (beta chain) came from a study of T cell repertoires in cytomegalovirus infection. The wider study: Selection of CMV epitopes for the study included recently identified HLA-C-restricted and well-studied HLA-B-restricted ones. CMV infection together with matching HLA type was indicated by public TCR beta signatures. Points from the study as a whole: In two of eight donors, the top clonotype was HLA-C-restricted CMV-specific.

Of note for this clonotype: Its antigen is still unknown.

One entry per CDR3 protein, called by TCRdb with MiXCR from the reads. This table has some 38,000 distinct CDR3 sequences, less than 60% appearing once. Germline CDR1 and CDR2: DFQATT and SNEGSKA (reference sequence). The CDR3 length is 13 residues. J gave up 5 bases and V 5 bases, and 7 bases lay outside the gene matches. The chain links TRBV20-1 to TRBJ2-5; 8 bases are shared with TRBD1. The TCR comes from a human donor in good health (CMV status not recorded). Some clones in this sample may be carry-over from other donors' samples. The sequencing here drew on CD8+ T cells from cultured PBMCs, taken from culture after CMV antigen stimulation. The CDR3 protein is CSADRGSGETQYF. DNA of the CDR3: TGCAGTGCTGACAGGGGATCGGGGGAGACCCAGTACTTC.